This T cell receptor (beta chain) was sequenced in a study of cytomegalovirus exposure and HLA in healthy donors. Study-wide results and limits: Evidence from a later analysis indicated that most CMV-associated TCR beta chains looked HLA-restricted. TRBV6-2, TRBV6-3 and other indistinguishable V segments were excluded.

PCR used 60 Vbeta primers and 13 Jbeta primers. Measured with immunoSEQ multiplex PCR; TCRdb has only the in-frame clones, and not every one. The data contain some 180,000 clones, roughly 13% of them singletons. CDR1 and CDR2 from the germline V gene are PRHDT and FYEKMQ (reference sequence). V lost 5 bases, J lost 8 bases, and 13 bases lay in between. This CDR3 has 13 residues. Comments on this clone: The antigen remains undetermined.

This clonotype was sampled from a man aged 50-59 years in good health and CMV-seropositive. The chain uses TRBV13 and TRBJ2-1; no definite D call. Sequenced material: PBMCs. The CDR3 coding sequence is TGTGCCAGCAGCCGCATAGATAGTGATGAGCAGTTCTTC. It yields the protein CASSRIDSDEQFF.